The 18 T cell receptor beta chains below were found in one sample sequenced in a study of cytomegalovirus exposure and HLA in healthy donors (dated by TCRdb to the late 2010s). Library preparation employed the immunoSEQ multiplex PCR assay. The multiplex PCR relied on a mix of 60 forward primers for TCR Vbeta segments and 13 reverse primers for TCR Jbeta segments. Entries here come from immuneACCESS through TCRdb and include only in-frame sequences with V and J called. Some clones fail to appear in such tables; in the studies checked, an unresolved V gene covers under half of the shortfall, and the cause of the remainder is unknown. Here the sample has about 90,000 clones; under 85% occur a single time. The ten largest clones capture under 2.5% of the sample. The sequenced material came from PBMCs. The origin of the receptors is a boy aged 5-17 years in good health and CMV-seronegative.

The rearrangement joins TRBV7-8 to TRBJ1-5; D possibly corresponds to TRBD1 (5 bases). The ends were cut back, 2 bases at V and 6 bases at J, with 11 bases in the middle. Germline V gene lookup returns CDR1 SGHVS and CDR2 FQNEAQ. CDR3 size: 14 residues. CDR3 residues: CASSLNGGGQPQHF. CDR3 in DNA: TGTGCCAGCAGCTTAAACGGGGGTGGTCAGCCCCAGCATTTT.

This clone was detected only once. This chain joins TRBV9 and TRBJ2-7, with D hard to call. The V end was cut by 0 bases, the J end by 2 bases, with 12 bases between. Germline-derived CDR1 and CDR2 are SGDLS and YYNGEE. The CDR3 runs 15 residues. The CDR3 DNA is TGTGCCAGCAGCGTAGATCCCAGGAAAACCTACGAGCAGTACTTC. Its translation is CASSVDPRKTYEQYF.

This clone was seen only a few times. V usage is TRBV25-1 and J usage is TRBJ1-4; D is ambiguous. Trimming took 3 bases from V and 10 from J, leaving 6 bases between them. The CDR3 length is 11 residues. Germline V CDR1 and CDR2: MGHDK, SYGVNS. CDR3 bases: TGTGCCAGCAGTGAGGGGAGAAAACTGTTTTTT. This codes for CASSEGRKLFF.

This clone came up once. The V gene is TRBV20-1, the J gene TRBJ1-4, with no clear D. Germline CDR1 is DFQATT and CDR2 is SNEGSKA (reference sequence). The CDR3 sequence is 11 residues long. Trimming removed 6 bases from V and 5 bases from J, with 7 bases in between. The chain's CDR3 is CSARLNEKLFF. The CDR3 DNA reads as TGCAGTGCCAGGCTGAATGAAAAACTGTTTTTT.

This clone appeared a few times. The same CDR3 arises from other DNA sequences in this sample as well. The chain carries TRBV6-4 and TRBJ2-3; 11 bases are shared with TRBD2. Germline V gene sequence: CDR1 MRHNA, CDR2 SNTAGT. The CDR3 sequence is 14 residues long. Unmatched junction bases numbered 0, after V lost 3 bases and J lost 4 bases. In nucleotides, the CDR3 is TGTGCCAGCAGTGATAGCGGGGGGGCAGATACGCAGTATTTT. Protein: CASSDSGGADTQYF.

In this sample, this clone turned up a few times. The chain employs TRBV6-6 and TRBJ2-1; possible D gene TRBD2, 6 bases. This CDR3 has 11 amino acids. V dropped 2 bases and J dropped 16 bases, with 12 bases sitting between them. Per germline, CDR1 MNHNY and CDR2 SVGAGI (reference sequence). The DNA of the CDR3 is TGTGCCAGCAGTTACGGCGGGGTTGACTTCTTC. It encodes CASSYGGVDFF.

CDR3 nucleotides: TGCGCCAGCAGGGGCGGGGGGGCCTCCAGAGGCGAGCAGTACTTC. Protein: CASRGGGASRGEQYF. The chain has TRBV4-1 and TRBJ2-7; 9 positions match TRBD2. Germline CDR1 and CDR2: MGHRA and YSYEKL. This CDR3 contains 15 residues. With 6 bases clipped from V and 6 bases from J, the junction kept 12 bases outside the gene matches.

The rearrangement links TRBV28 to TRBJ2-1; 10 nucleotides align to TRBD1. CDR3 length: 13 residues. Trimming took 5 bases from V and 10 from J; bases not matched to a gene: 5. In germline, CDR1 is MDHEN, CDR2 SYDVKM. As DNA, the CDR3 is TGTGCCAGCAGTCGACAGGGGGCGGACGAGCAGTTCTTC. It is translated as CASSRQGADEQFF. Full variable domain (remainder filled in from reference TRBV28 and TRBJ2-1): DVKVTQSSRYLVKRTGEKVFLECVQDMDHENMFWYRQDPGLGLRLIYFSYDVKMKEKGDIPEGYSVSREKKERFSLILESASTNQTSMYLCASSRQGADEQFFGPGTRLTVL.

The rearrangement uses TRBV2 and TRBJ1-1; 9 bases match TRBD1. Germline V CDR1 and CDR2: SNHLY, FYNNEI. V shed 6 bases, J shed 5 bases, and the junction held 10 bases outside the gene matches. The CDR3 spans 15 residues. CDR3 region: CASRRTDRGVTEAFF. CDR3 bases: TGTGCCAGCAGACGCACCGACAGGGGGGTTACTGAAGCTTTCTTT. The full variable domain, completed using reference TRBV2 and TRBJ1-1, is EPEVTQTPSHQVTQMGQEVILRCVPISNHLYFYWYRQILGQKVEFLVSFYNNEISEKSEIFDDQFSVERPDGSNFTLKIRSTKLEDSAMYFCASRRTDRGVTEAFFGQGTRLTVV.

This clone was picked up a small number of times. The rearrangement joins TRBV29-1 to TRBJ1-2, with D possibly being TRBD1 (6 bases). Trimming cost V 5 bases and J 8 bases, with 15 bases left between them. Germline V gives CDR1 SQVTM, CDR2 ANQGSEA. The CDR3 length is 12 residues. CDR3 residues: CSVQTGTLGYTF. The CDR3 DNA follows: TGCAGCGTTCAGACAGGAACTCTCGGCTACACCTTC. The full variable domain, completed using reference TRBV29-1 and TRBJ1-2, is SAVISQKPSRDICQRGTSLTIQCQVDSQVTMMFWYRQQPGQSLTLIATANQGSEATYESGFVIDKFPISRPNLTFSTLTVSNMSPEDSSIYLCSVQTGTLGYTFGSGTRLTVV.

This chain links TRBV27 with TRBJ1-5, with D tentatively TRBD1 (6 bases). The CDR3 is 13 amino acids. CDR1 and CDR2 (germline): MNHEY, SMNVEV (reference sequence). The V and J ends lost 7 bases and 4 bases respectively, with 11 bases between them. The CDR3 region is CASTGQLNQPQHF. The CDR3 DNA reads TGTGCCAGCACAGGACAGTTAAATCAGCCCCAGCATTTT.

The chain uses TRBV6-5 and TRBJ1-5; D ambiguous. V was cut by 2 bases and J by 0 bases, with 8 bases left in between. This CDR3 is built from 15 residues. The germline gives CDR1 MNHEY, CDR2 SVGAGI. The CDR3 DNA is TGTGCCAGCAGTTACCGGGGAAATAGCAATCAGCCCCAGCATTTT. Translation: CASSYRGNSNQPQHF.

The chain carries TRBV6-1 and TRBJ2-5; tentative D call: TRBD1 (6 bases). The CDR3 has 14 amino acids. Germline assignment: CDR1 MNHNS and CDR2 SASEGT. V was cut by 5 bases and J by 5 bases, with 15 bases left in between. CDR3 amino acids: CASSQGTGMETQYF. CDR3 nucleotide sequence: TGTGCCAGCAGTCAGGGGACGGGAATGGAGACCCAGTACTTC.

The chain carries TRBV9 and TRBJ2-7; 10 bases line up with TRBD1. With V trimmed by 4 bases and J by 6 bases, 10 bases remained unmatched. The germline CDR1 and CDR2 sequences are SGDLS and YYNGEE. The CDR3 extends over 15 amino acids. CDR3 protein: CASSPGDRGHSEQYF. The CDR3 bases are TGTGCCAGCAGCCCCGGGGACAGGGGACATAGCGAGCAGTACTTC.

The rearrangement joins TRBV25-1 to TRBJ2-7; no firm D call. With 4 bases removed from V and 12 bases from J, the gap between germline ends came to 10 bases. The CDR3 contains 10 residues. CDR1 and CDR2 from the germline V gene are MGHDK and SYGVNS. CDR3 loop: CASSGRQRYF. CDR3 DNA sequence: TGTGCCAGCAGTGGACGTCAGCGGTACTTC.

This chain uses TRBV29-1 with TRBJ2-5; 14 nucleotides line up with TRBD2. V gave up 2 bases and J gave up 5 bases; unmatched junction bases: 4. Germline assignment: CDR1 SQVTM and CDR2 ANQGSEA. This CDR3 has 15 residues. DNA for the CDR3: TGCAGCGTTGAAAGACTAGCGGGAGGGATGGAGACCCAGTACTTC. Its translation is CSVERLAGGMETQYF.

V and J are TRBV18 and TRBJ2-5; 7 bases line up with TRBD1. V lost 5 bases and J lost 2; bases outside the gene matches: 2. Per the germline V gene, CDR1 is KGHSH and CDR2 is LQKENI. The CDR3 covers 13 residues. CDR3 nucleotide sequence: TGTGCCAGCTCAAAGGGACAGCAAGAGACCCAGTACTTC. It translates to CASSKGQQETQYF. Combining the CDR3 with reference TRBV18 and TRBJ2-5 gives the whole variable domain NAGVMQNPRHLVRRRGQEARLRCSPMKGHSHVYWYRQLPEEGLKFMVYLQKENIIDESGMPKERFSAEFPKEGPSILRIQQVVRGDSAAYFCASSKGQQETQYFGPGTRLLVL.

The chain employs TRBV11-2 and TRBJ1-6; D ambiguous. There are 12 residues in the CDR3. CDR1 and CDR2 (germline): SGHAT, FQNNGV. Deletions cut 6 bases from V and 4 bases from J, with 4 bases between. The CDR3 spells CASRQYNSPLHF. The CDR3 DNA follows: TGTGCCAGCAGGCAGTATAATTCACCCCTCCACTTT.